This passage covers 8 T cell receptor beta chains from one sample sequenced in a study of STAT5B mutations in CD4+ large granular lymphocyte leukemia. Sequencing was performed with immunoSEQ multiplex PCR; in TCRdb, only in-frame clones are kept and a portion is missing. The data show 48,000 or so clones, with roughly 70% seen just once and 1.5% held by the top ten. Sample: CD4+ T cells from blood buffy coats. All receptors come from a human donor in good health.

The genes are TRBV10-1 and TRBJ1-2, with a tentative D call TRBD1 (6 bases). This CDR3 region has 16 residues. Deletions cut 0 bases from V and 3 bases from J, with 14 bases between. The germline V gene has CDR1 WNHNN and CDR2 SYGVQD (reference sequence). CDR3 in DNA: TGCGCCAGCAGTGAGTCTCCCAGGGAGGGGGACTATGGCTACACCTTC. It codes for CASSESPREGDYGYTF.

The genes are TRBV5-1 and TRBJ2-2; TRBD2 aligns across 14 bases. The ends lost 4 bases at V and 6 bases at J; junction bases unmatched: 8. The CDR3 sequence is 17 residues long. Germline V lookup: CDR1 SGHRS, CDR2 YFSETQ. DNA for the CDR3: TGCGCCAGCAGCCCTGGAGGACTAGCGGGGGGCGCCGGGGAGCTGTTTTTT. The encoded protein is CASSPGGLAGGAGELFF.

V and J are TRBV5-1 and TRBJ2-5; D is unresolved. The CDR3 consists of 14 residues. The V end lost 0 bases, the J end lost 4 bases, and 10 bases lay between the germline ends. Germline CDR1 reads SGHRS; CDR2 reads YFSETQ. CDR3 DNA sequence: TGCGCCAGCAGCTTGGATCGTGGTGGAGAGACCCAGTACTTC. It is translated as CASSLDRGGETQYF.

J is TRBJ2-3 and V is TRBV2; D uncertain. Per germline, CDR1 SNHLY and CDR2 FYNNEI. This CDR3 is built from 12 residues. V lost 6 bases and J lost 6, with 10 bases in between. In DNA, the CDR3 is TGTGCCAGCAGGACATTCGAGGATACGCAGTATTTT. Translation gives CASRTFEDTQYF.

The V call is TRBV6-6, the J call TRBJ2-7; either TRBD1 or TRBD2 may fit D (5 bases each). Germline CDR1 MNHNY, CDR2 SVGAGI (reference sequence). The CDR3 extends over 14 amino acids. Trimming took off 3 bases at V and 2 bases at J, with 11 bases between the two ends. The CDR3 spells CASSYMGDPYEQYF. The CDR3 nucleotides are TGTGCCAGCAGTTATATGGGGGACCCCTACGAGCAGTACTTC.

The chain combines TRBV6-6 with TRBJ1-5; no clear D gene. This CDR3 contains 15 residues. In germline, CDR1 is MNHNY, CDR2 SVGAGI (reference sequence). Trimming left V 2 bases short and J 0 bases short, with 8 bases between. This CDR3 is CASSYNSYSNQPQHF. CDR3 nucleotide sequence: TGTGCCAGCAGTTACAACAGTTATAGCAATCAGCCCCAGCATTTT.

CDR3 nucleotides: TGTGCCAGCAGTGCAGGGGGCGCGAACACCGGGGAGCTGTTTTTT. It yields the protein CASSAGGANTGELFF. V and J are TRBV2 and TRBJ2-2, with 8 bases that match TRBD1. J was trimmed by 0 bases and V by 4 bases; bases with no gene match: 1. The CDR3 contains 15 residues. Germline V gene sequence: CDR1 SNHLY, CDR2 FYNNEI.

The J gene is TRBJ2-2, the V gene TRBV9; D call uncertain. CDR1 is SGDLS and CDR2 is YYNGEE in the germline V gene. The CDR3 extends over 11 amino acids. V lost 0 bases, J lost 6 bases, and 0 bases lay in between. The chain's CDR3 is CASSVAGELFF. In nucleotides, the CDR3 is TGTGCCAGCAGCGTAGCCGGGGAGCTGTTTTTT. Full variable domain (remainder filled in from reference TRBV9 and TRBJ2-2): DSGVTQTPKHLITATGQRVTLRCSPRSGDLSVYWYQQSLDQGLQFLIQYYNGEERAKGNILERFSAQQFPDLHSELNLSSLELGDSALYFCASSVAGELFFGEGSRLTVL.